These 25 T cell receptor beta chains share one sample of origin, sequenced in a study of cytomegalovirus exposure and HLA in healthy donors. PCR employed 60 Vbeta and 13 Jbeta primers. Some clones are missing from TCRdb's copy, which holds only in-frame ones; the method was immunoSEQ multiplex PCR. The sample includes roughly 150,000 clones, 60% to 80% seen only once; the top ten take 0.5% to 0.85%. Sequencing was performed on PBMCs. These receptors were taken from a male donor in good health and CMV-seronegative.

The gene calls are TRBV7-8 and TRBJ1-2; maybe TRBD1 (5 bases). Trimming removed 3 bases from V and 0 bases from J, with 11 bases in between. This CDR3 has 15 residues. CDR1 and CDR2 from the germline V gene are SGHVS and FQNEAQ. CDR3: CASSLSPTANYGYTF. The CDR3 DNA is TGTGCCAGCAGCTTGTCGCCGACAGCTAACTATGGCTACACCTTC.

CDR3 sequence reads: CASSRGRAEDTQYF. The CDR3 DNA reads TGTGCCAGCAGCCGCGGGAGGGCGGAAGATACGCAGTATTTT. The chain is built from TRBV11-3 and TRBJ2-3, with TRBD2 matching 9 bases. The length of the CDR3 is 14 residues. Trimming took 5 bases from V and 5 from J; bases not matched to a gene: 5. The germline V gene has CDR1 SGHNT and CDR2 YENEEA.

This clone was seen only once. The chain joins TRBV10-3 to TRBJ2-3; 7 positions match TRBD2. Germline CDR1 is ENHRY and CDR2 is SYGVKD. There are 15 residues in the CDR3. V dropped 2 bases and J dropped 0; count of bases not matched to a gene: 2. Here the CDR3 DNA reads TGTGCCATCAGTGAGACTAGCGAGAGCACAGATACGCAGTATTTT. The encoded protein is CAISETSESTDTQYF.

This clone occurred a few times. The gene calls are TRBV7-2 and TRBJ2-1; D is perhaps TRBD2 (6 bases). The ends were cut back, 3 bases at V and 4 bases at J, with 16 bases in the middle. The CDR3 length is 16 residues. CDR1 is SGHTA, CDR2 FQGNSA, per germline. The CDR3 DNA reads as TGTGCCAGCAGCTTCGGGGGTGTAAGGCTTTACAATGAGCAGTTCTTC. Translation: CASSFGGVRLYNEQFF.

The chain uses TRBV27 and TRBJ1-2; TRBD1 might be the D (5 bases). The CDR3 totals 13 residues. Germline V CDR1 and CDR2: MNHEY, SMNVEV (reference sequence). V was clipped by 2 bases and J by 7 bases, with 11 bases between them. Here the CDR3 DNA reads TGTGCCAGCAGTTTAGGCCAGGGTCTTGGCTACACCTTC. Encoded protein: CASSLGQGLGYTF.

This rearrangement joins TRBV6-4 to TRBJ1-5; 10 bases align to TRBD1. This CDR3 has 13 residues. CDR1 is MRHNA, CDR2 SNTAGT, per germline. V trimming: 4 bases; J trimming: 7 bases; junction bases outside the gene matches: 1. CDR3 DNA sequence: TGTGCCAGCAGTGGGGACAGGGGCCAGCCCCAGCATTTT. It specifies CASSGDRGQPQHF.

The chain is built from TRBV5-6 and TRBJ2-3, with 7 bases matching TRBD1. The CDR3 length is 15 residues. CDR1 SGHDT and CDR2 YYEEEE come from the germline V gene. V shed 4 bases, J shed 2 bases, and the junction held 7 bases outside the gene matches. In nucleotides, the CDR3 is TGTGCCAGCAGCCGCGACAGGGTTGCCACAGATACGCAGTATTTT. Translated, it gives CASSRDRVATDTQYF.

The chain links TRBV6-5 to TRBJ1-4, with D hard to call. Deletions cut 7 bases from V and 8 bases from J, with 17 bases between. Per germline, CDR1 MNHEY and CDR2 SVGAGI. This CDR3 is built from 14 residues. This CDR3 is CASIGGGLGEKLFF. The CDR3 DNA reads TGTGCCAGCATAGGAGGAGGGTTAGGAGAAAAACTGTTTTTT.

This clone was recorded a few times. J is TRBJ2-7 and V is TRBV5-1; 8 positions match TRBD1. From germline, CDR1 is SGHRS and CDR2 YFSETQ. V trimming: 3 bases; J trimming: 3 bases; junction bases outside the gene matches: 5. The CDR3 extends over 14 amino acids. The CDR3 DNA reads TGCGCCAGCAGCTCCGGGACAGGACTCTACGAGCAGTACTTC. Translation: CASSSGTGLYEQYF.

This chain's CDR3 is CASSLGQANTEAFF. In DNA form, the CDR3 reads TGTGCCAGTAGTCTGGGACAGGCGAACACTGAAGCTTTCTTT. This chain connects TRBV19 to TRBJ1-1; 8 nucleotides match TRBD1. CDR1 and CDR2 (germline): LNHDA, SQIVND (reference sequence). The ends lost 5 bases at V and 1 base at J; junction bases unmatched: 3. The CDR3 runs 14 residues. The variable domain in full, completed from reference TRBV19 and TRBJ1-1, reads DGGITQSPKYLFRKEGQNVTLSCEQNLNHDAMYWYRQDPGQGLRLIYYSQIVNDFQKGDIAEGYSVSREKKESFPLTVTSAQKNPTAFYLCASSLGQANTEAFFGQGTRLTVV.

The genes are TRBV7-2 and TRBJ2-1; 9 bases are shared with TRBD2. CDR3 length: 16 amino acids. Trimming cost V 0 bases and J 4 bases; bases outside gene matches: 4. Germline V gene lookup returns CDR1 SGHTA and CDR2 FQGNSA. CDR3 nucleotides: TGTGCCAGCAGCTTAGCGCGGGGACTAGCTTACAATGAGCAGTTCTTC. Encoded protein: CASSLARGLAYNEQFF.

This chain joins TRBV21-1 and TRBJ1-3. TRBV21-1 is noted as a pseudogene. The CDR3 has 16 residues. CDR3 nucleotides: TGTGCCAGCAGCGCCCCGGCGGAGTACTCTGGAAACACCATATATTTT. Translated: CASSAPAEYSGNTIYF.

The J gene is TRBJ1-1, the V gene TRBV6-6, with 7 positions matching TRBD1. Germline V CDR1 and CDR2: MNHNY, SVGAGI (reference sequence). This CDR3 has 14 residues. V dropped 4 bases and J dropped 2; count of bases not matched to a gene: 4. The CDR3, as DNA: TGTGCCAGCAGTTCCGGGACAGCCAACACTGAAGCTTTCTTT. This codes for CASSSGTANTEAFF.

The rearrangement links TRBV2 to TRBJ2-7; D is unresolved. CDR1 is SNHLY, CDR2 FYNNEI, per germline. CDR3 length: 12 amino acids. Trimming took 9 bases from V and 0 from J, leaving 9 bases between them. In DNA, the CDR3 is TGTGCCAGTGAGGCCGGCTCCTACGAGCAGTACTTC. Translated, it gives CASEAGSYEQYF.

This clone was detected only once. The chain joins TRBV11-2 to TRBJ2-2; D unclear. Germline V lookup: CDR1 SGHAT, CDR2 FQNNGV. Trimming cost V 7 bases and J 5 bases, with 14 bases left between them. The CDR3 sequence is 14 residues long. CDR3 in amino acids: CASTFLAETGELFF. The CDR3 nucleotides are TGTGCCAGCACGTTCCTGGCGGAGACCGGGGAGCTGTTTTTT.

The chain recombines TRBV11-1 with TRBJ2-7; D is ambiguous. V shed 1 base and J shed 1 base, with 5 bases lying between them. Germline CDR1 SGHAT, CDR2 FQDESV (reference sequence). The CDR3 is 13 residues long. CDR3 sequence: CASSLDRSYEQYF. In nucleotides, the CDR3 is TGTGCCAGCAGCTTAGACAGATCCTACGAGCAGTACTTC.

This clone was counted only a few times. The gene calls are TRBV7-7 and TRBJ2-2; D is unresolved. CDR3 size: 15 residues. Germline V lookup: CDR1 SSHAT, CDR2 FNYEAQ (reference sequence). V lost 8 bases and J lost 0, with 13 bases in between. The CDR3 coding sequence is TGTGCCAGCGGTACAAGAAACGCGAACACCGGGGAGCTGTTTTTT. Translated: CASGTRNANTGELFF.

The chain carries TRBV11-2 and TRBJ2-1; the D gene is possibly TRBD1 (5 bases). The V and J ends lost 4 bases and 4 bases respectively, with 11 bases between them. Germline V CDR1 and CDR2: SGHAT, FQNNGV. The CDR3 contains 14 residues. CDR3 amino acids: CASSSRGIYNEQFF. CDR3 nucleotides: TGTGCCAGCAGCTCAAGGGGAATATACAATGAGCAGTTCTTC.

The CDR3 here is CASSSDRPSTNEKLFF. The CDR3 DNA reads as TGTGCCAGCAGTTCGGACAGACCTTCAACTAATGAAAAACTGTTTTTT. The chain links TRBV7-9 to TRBJ1-4, with D possibly matching TRBD1 (6 bases). V was cut by 6 bases and J by 0 bases, with 14 bases left in between. CDR3 length: 16 residues. Germline CDR1 and CDR2: SEHNR and FQNEAQ (reference sequence). The full variable domain, in which reference TRBV7-9 and TRBJ1-4 provide the parts outside the CDR3, is DTGVSQNPRHKITKRGQNVTFRCDPISEHNRLYWYRQTLGQGPEFLTYFQNEAQLEKSRLLSDRFSAERPKGSFSTLEIQRTEQGDSAMYLCASSSDRPSTNEKLFFGSGTQLSVL.

In regard to this clone: An end of the junction differs from the germline gene, which may be a read error. This chain connects TRBV7-9 to TRBJ1-5; TRBD1 aligns across 9 bases. The CDR3 sequence is 16 residues long. Germline V CDR1 and CDR2: SEHNR, FQNEAQ (reference sequence). The CDR3 DNA reads TGTTCCAGCAGCCTTGGACAGGGGAATAGCAATCAGCCCCAGCATTTT. Translated: CSSSLGQGNSNQPQHF.

The V gene is TRBV5-1, the J gene TRBJ1-6; the D is unclear. Between the trimmed V and J ends, which lost 0 bases and 7 bases, there was a span of 8 bases. The CDR3 runs to 14 residues. Germline V CDR1 and CDR2: SGHRS, YFSETQ. The CDR3 sequence is CASSLEGGNSPLHF. Written as DNA, the CDR3 is TGCGCCAGCAGCTTGGAGGGCGGGAATTCACCCCTCCACTTT.

The CDR3 protein is CAWSNPMGTSGINYNEQFF. CDR3 nucleotide sequence: TGTGCCTGGAGTAACCCCATGGGGACTAGCGGGATTAATTACAATGAGCAGTTCTTC. V gene TRBV30 combines with J gene TRBJ2-1, with 13 nucleotides matching TRBD2. The CDR3 has 19 residues. Trimming at V came to 2 bases and at J to 4 bases, leaving 14 bases not matched to a gene. Germline lookup yields CDR1 GTSNPN and CDR2 SVGIG (reference sequence).

The V and J genes are TRBV5-5 and TRBJ1-2, with D hard to call. With 0 bases removed from V and 2 bases from J, the gap between germline ends came to 5 bases. The CDR3 is 13 residues long. The V gene's germline CDR1 is SGHKS and CDR2 YYEKEE (reference sequence). CDR3 nucleotides: TGTGCCAGCAGCTTGGAACAGAACTATGGCTACACCTTC. It encodes CASSLEQNYGYTF.

In the case of this clone: One end of the junction does not line up with germline, which may come from a read error. The chain recombines TRBV7-9 with TRBJ2-6; 7 nucleotides match TRBD1. The germline V gene encodes CDR1 SEHNR and CDR2 FQNEAQ (reference sequence). The CDR3 is 17 residues long. The CDR3 DNA follows: TGTTCCAGCAGCAGGGGACAGCCGAGCTCTGGGGCCAACGTCCTGACTTTC. Translation gives CSSSRGQPSSGANVLTF.

V is TRBV6-5 and J is TRBJ2-5; 9 positions agree with TRBD2. The CDR3 spans 14 residues. CDR1 and CDR2 from the germline V gene are MNHEY and SVGAGI. V shed 5 bases and J 5 bases; nucleotides not matched to a gene: 6. As DNA, the CDR3 is TGTGCCAGCAGTAGTAGCGGGGGCTTGGAGACCCAGTACTTC. This sequence encodes CASSSSGGLETQYF.